Below, one T cell receptor beta chain is given with its context. Its antigen remains undetermined. Base qualities are missing; no much larger clone stands one base away. TCR beta libraries were generated from genomic DNA with the immunoSEQ kit, following the manufacturer's recommendations. To prepare libraries, a first multiplex PCR with proprietary primers was run, followed by a second PCR that added unique barcodes, and a bead cleanup was done after each round. A kit-provided positive control reaction and a negative control reaction were included in every sample batch. The final libraries were assessed on an Agilent 4200 TapeStation D1000 ScreenTape, pooled by volume, and quantified by qPCR. Sequencing was performed on an Illumina NextSeq500 using a MidOutput 150-cycle cartridge, with 156 Read1 cycles, 15 Index1 cycles, and the kit custom primers. The pooled library was loaded at around 1 pM with around 20% PhiX control spiked in. The study's own analysis went as follows. The vendor-processed data were analyzed in R, and a clonotype was defined as all T cells that share the same CDR3 nucleotide sequence. In the clone abundance analyses, frequencies in each sample were normalized to that sample's 10,000 most abundant clones. Public T cell clones, which averaged fewer than five per sample, were removed prior to analysis. A difference in abundance of at least 32-fold between compartments was used to define tumor-enriched and baseline blood-enriched clonotypes. A beta-binomial differential abundance model was used to identify clonotypes that expanded or contracted between blood time points. Tumor-blood repertoire similarity was measured with the Baroni-Urbani and Buser coefficient, and group comparisons used two-tailed Wilcoxon tests in R. In its TCRdb copy, this immuneACCESS table keeps in-frame sequences only and misses some clones. Where compared with another copy, unresolved V genes explain less than half of these, and the others have no known cause. The V and J calls and the clone size are those of that table, but D and trimming were determined from the DNA. This sample gives 130,000 to 150,000 clones in total; 88% of them show up just once. Roughly 4% of the sample is held by the ten biggest clonotypes.

The sample originates from a study of radiation and T cells in renal cell carcinoma (dated by TCRdb to 2020 to 2022). Looking at the study overall: Samples came from a clinical trial, in which primary renal cell carcinomas received 15 Gy stereotactic body radiation therapy followed by nephrectomy 4 weeks later. A total of 50 or so samples underwent TCR beta sequencing, made up of about 25 tumors and roughly 27 peripheral blood samples. A total of 4,016,671 unique CDR3 nucleotide sequences, encoding 2.8 million or so unique CDR3 amino acid sequences, were found across all 50 or so samples. Broader findings and caveats from the paper: Because the trial had a single-armed design, the trial could not examine how radiation dose or scheduling affected the TCR repertoire. An increase in top tumor clonotypes in blood was observed from baseline to 2 weeks post-radiation, followed by contraction by 4 weeks, which was taken to suggest transient expansion of tumor-resident clones. No pretreatment tumor biopsies were available, so the baseline intratumoral presence of clonotypes could not be determined. Tracking of blood repertoire dynamics stopped at three to four weeks after treatment, with no follow-up past that point.

The time point label, read with the paper, signifies: baseline pretreatment blood. In light of the paper, this sample's treatment or condition label describes: 15 Gy SBRT to primary tumor, nephrectomy 4 weeks later. To track tumor-enriched clonotypes, serial peripheral blood was sampled from radiation-treated patients at baseline and at 2 weeks and 4 weeks after SBRT. Renal cell carcinoma with clear cell pathology was present in all patients. Genomic DNA for TCR sequencing was prepared using the QIAamp DNA Blood Mini Kit (Qiagen). Samples were included in the analyses only if all quality control checks were passed. V loses 8 bases, J loses 6 bases, and the germline ends lie 11 bases apart. Based on the germline V gene, the CDR1 and CDR2 sequences are SNHLY and FYNNEI. Taken from cysteine to phenylalanine, the CDR3 has 11 residues. Only CDR3 DNA remains: 33 bases, in frame from the first base.

The rearrangement combines TRBV2 with TRBJ2-7; too little of a D gene remains to name it. The sequence was obtained from a woman aged 70-85 years with renal cell carcinoma. The sequencing used blood, collected from a patient whose treatment included radiotherapy and nephrectomy. The DNA is as follows: TGTGCCAGCTCACCATTAGGCGAGCAGTACTTC. Translation gives CASSPLGEQYF.